A single sample gave rise to the 4 T cell receptor beta chains below, sequenced in a study of blood T cell repertoires in COVID-19. Only in-frame clones appear in the TCRdb table, and some are missing; sequencing was by immunoSEQ multiplex PCR. The sample contains some 270,000 clones, around 89% of which appear only once. What was sequenced was peripheral blood. All receptors come from a woman aged 55-69 years with COVID-19, enrolled during active disease.

Worth noting for this clone: Other DNA sequences in this specimen translate into the identical CDR3. J is TRBJ1-2 and V is TRBV18; perhaps TRBD1 as D (5 bases). V lost 3 bases to trimming and J lost 4 bases, with 6 bases between them. There are 12 residues in the CDR3. CDR1 is KGHSH, CDR2 LQKENI, per germline. The DNA for the CDR3 is TGTGCCAGCTCACCCGGGGGCTATGGCTACACCTTC. Protein: CASSPGGYGYTF.

The V call is TRBV6-2 or TRBV6-3, the J call TRBJ1-4, with 7 bases identical to TRBD1. CDR1 is MNHEY and CDR2 is SVGEGT in the germline V gene. This CDR3 has 15 amino acids. V was pared by 2 bases and J by 8 bases, with 8 bases of the junction left unmatched. In DNA, the CDR3 is TGTGCCAGCAGTTACCGCCGACAGGGAGGCGAAAAACTGTTTTTT. This translates into CASSYRRQGGEKLFF.

For this clone: The junction and the germline gene differ at one end; a read error may be behind it. The chain employs TRBV25-1 and TRBJ1-2; 11 bases are shared with TRBD1. Germline V gene sequence: CDR1 MGHDK, CDR2 SYGVNS. The CDR3 is made up of 16 amino acids. CDR3 residues: CAGSASGTGGNYGYTF. The CDR3 region has the DNA TGTGCCGGCAGTGCTTCCGGGACAGGGGGTAACTATGGCTACACCTTC.

The V call is TRBV4-2, the J call TRBJ2-3; D unresolved. This CDR3 has 12 residues. The germline V gene encodes CDR1 LGHNA and CDR2 YNFKEQ. Between the trimmed V and J ends, which lost 0 bases and 10 bases, there was a span of 8 bases. CDR3: CASSQDPRSQYF. Here the CDR3 DNA reads TGTGCCAGCAGCCAAGATCCTCGGTCGCAGTATTTT.